A few counts support the clone carrying this TCR beta chain. This record belongs to a study of human T cells and chemical hapten exposure. Study in general: Skin on the upper inner arm, around 2 cm by around 2 cm in size, was sensitized with 2% DPC. Chiefly female patients presented with alopecia areata, totalis or universalis. Patch tests of 0.01% DPC on the upper back were read at 6 days.

The CDR3 is 12 residues long. Germline CDR1 reads SGHKS; CDR2 reads YYEKEE (reference sequence). V lost 4 bases and J 3 bases, leaving 8 bases between the germline ends. Library preparation tagged each individual cDNA molecule with a unique molecular identifier. TCRdb fed the RACE reads into MiXCR, producing one record per CDR3 protein. The sample carries approximately 60,000 distinct CDR3 sequences, 9.3% recorded once. Time point: patch test 1, 2 weeks after DPC sensitization. As for treatment: therapeutic diphenylcyclopropenone sensitization with weekly scalp DPC. Specimen: whole blood, collected in connection with sensitization to the hapten diphenylcyclopropenone (DPC). The source is a woman aged 40 to 50 with alopecia areata. Some clones in this sample may be carry-over from other donors' samples. The chain is built from TRBV5-5 and TRBJ2-7, with D possibly being TRBD1 or TRBD2 (5 bases each). Written as DNA, the CDR3 is TGTGCCAGCAGCGGGGACGGCTACGAGCAGTACTTC. It specifies CASSGDGYEQYF.